These 23 T cell receptor beta chains came from one sample sequenced in a study of T cell responses to AZD1222 COVID-19 vaccine. The table came from immunoSEQ multiplex PCR; TCRdb's copy has only in-frame clones and leaves some out. This sample has around 180,000 clones, with over 75% found just once. Specimen: peripheral blood, collected on day 0 of AZD1222 vaccination. These receptors originate from an adult in good health.

The rearrangement joins TRBV28 to TRBJ1-2, with 10 bases aligning to TRBD1. There are 13 residues in the CDR3. The junction had 4 bases not matched to a gene; V was cut back by 8 bases and J by 4 bases. Germline CDR1 and CDR2: MDHEN and SYDVKM. The CDR3: CASLGQGLYGYTF. The CDR3 DNA reads as TGTGCCAGCTTGGGACAGGGGCTCTATGGCTACACCTTC.

The rearrangement links TRBV10-1 to TRBJ1-2; 7 nucleotides agree with TRBD1. CDR1 is WNHNN, CDR2 SYGVQD, per germline (reference sequence). CDR3 length equals 18 residues. Losses at the gene ends were 6 bases for V and 4 bases for J; bases not matched to a gene: 20. Here the CDR3 reads CASRAPDRALYLTYGYTF. CDR3 DNA: TGCGCCAGCAGGGCCCCCGACAGGGCCCTATACCTTACCTATGGCTACACCTTC.

The chain is built from TRBV7-8 and TRBJ2-2; D not certain. There are 12 residues in the CDR3. From germline, CDR1 is SGHVS and CDR2 FQNEAQ. Trimming pared 5 bases from V and 6 bases from J, leaving 7 bases between. The CDR3 nucleotides read TGTGCCAGCAGCCCGTTCCCCGGGGAGCTGTTTTTT. Encoded protein: CASSPFPGELFF.

The chain uses TRBV2 and TRBJ2-1; no clear D gene. This CDR3 is built from 12 residues. Per the germline V gene, CDR1 is SNHLY and CDR2 is FYNNEI. V was shortened by 5 bases and J by 9 bases, with 11 bases between the two germline ends. The DNA of the CDR3 is TGTGCCAGCAGTCCCCTTTATTCTGAGCAGTTCTTC. It yields the protein CASSPLYSEQFF.

The chain couples TRBV12-3 or TRBV12-4 to TRBJ2-2; the D is unclear. The CDR3 has 13 residues. The ends were cut back, 2 bases at V and 4 bases at J, with 5 bases in the middle. The DNA for the CDR3 is TGTGCCAGCAGTTTATTTGGCACCGGGGAGCTGTTTTTT. Its translation is CASSLFGTGELFF.

CDR3 residues: CASRWGYEQYF. The CDR3 bases are TGTGCCAGCCGGTGGGGCTACGAGCAGTACTTC. The chain couples TRBV28 to TRBJ2-7; D remains unclear. The length of the CDR3 is 11 residues. Trimming stripped 8 bases from V and 3 bases from J, with 8 bases between. CDR1 and CDR2 (germline): MDHEN, SYDVKM. The full variable domain, with the rest looked up from reference TRBV28 and TRBJ2-7, is DVKVTQSSRYLVKRTGEKVFLECVQDMDHENMFWYRQDPGLGLRLIYFSYDVKMKEKGDIPEGYSVSREKKERFSLILESASTNQTSMYLCASRWGYEQYFGPGTRLTVT.

The chain employs TRBV13 and TRBJ1-1, with D uncertain. The CDR3 sequence is 12 residues long. The ends were cut back, 2 bases at V and 5 bases at J, with 6 bases in the middle. CDR1 and CDR2 from the germline V gene are PRHDT and FYEKMQ (reference sequence). The CDR3 sequence is CASSLWGTEAFF. The CDR3 DNA is TGTGCCAGCAGCTTATGGGGTACTGAAGCTTTCTTT.

V and J are TRBV7-9 and TRBJ2-7; D is ambiguous. The CDR3 is 13 amino acids. Germline-derived CDR1 and CDR2 are SEHNR and FQNEAQ (reference sequence). The ends were cut back, 8 bases at V and 0 bases at J, with 11 bases in the middle. CDR3 loop: CASRYMSSYEQYF. The CDR3 nucleotides are TGTGCCAGCCGGTACATGAGCTCCTACGAGCAGTACTTC. Full variable domain (remainder filled in from reference TRBV7-9 and TRBJ2-7): DTGVSQNPRHKITKRGQNVTFRCDPISEHNRLYWYRQTLGQGPEFLTYFQNEAQLEKSRLLSDRFSAERPKGSFSTLEIQRTEQGDSAMYLCASRYMSSYEQYFGPGTRLTVT.

On this clone: Other DNA sequences from this sample encode an identical CDR3 as well. J is TRBJ1-1 and V is TRBV6-5; no definite D call. V lost 0 bases and J lost 1, with 6 bases in between. Germline V lookup: CDR1 MNHEY, CDR2 SVGAGI. CDR3 size: 14 residues. The CDR3 DNA sequence: TGTGCCAGCAGTTACTCGGCGGGGAACACTGAAGCTTTCTTT. Translating it yields CASSYSAGNTEAFF.

The rearrangement links TRBV29-1 to TRBJ1-1, with D uncertain. The germline V and J ends were trimmed by 2 bases and 1 base, with 5 bases remaining between them. Germline V CDR1 and CDR2: SQVTM, ANQGSEA. This CDR3 contains 12 residues. The CDR3 loop reads CSVEYPNTEAFF. CDR3 DNA: TGCAGCGTTGAATACCCGAACACTGAAGCTTTCTTT.

The J gene is TRBJ2-3, the V gene TRBV11-3; 9 bases are shared with TRBD2. J gave up 1 base and V 1 base, and 0 bases lay outside the gene matches. The CDR3 has 15 residues. Looked up from germline, CDR1 is SGHNT and CDR2 is YENEEA. The DNA of the CDR3 is TGTGCCAGCAGCTTAGTAGCGGGGGGCACAGATACGCAGTATTTT. Protein: CASSLVAGGTDTQYF.

The chain uses TRBV7-3 and TRBJ2-2, with TRBD2 as a possible D gene (7 bases). CDR1 is SGHTA, CDR2 FQGTGA, per germline. The CDR3 is made up of 16 amino acids. The V and J ends lost 5 bases and 5 bases respectively, with 18 bases between them. The CDR3: CASSPPGAGVTGELFF. CDR3 nucleotide sequence: TGTGCCAGCAGCCCCCCAGGGGCGGGGGTTACCGGGGAGCTGTTTTTT.

The chain links TRBV7-2 to TRBJ2-2, with TRBD2 as a possible D gene (6 bases). The V end was cut by 5 bases, the J end by 7 bases, with 14 bases between. CDR1 and CDR2 (germline): SGHTA, FQGNSA. The CDR3 length is 14 residues. The CDR3 DNA reads TGTGCCAGCAGCCCACGGGAGTTTCACGGGGAGCTGTTTTTT. Its translation: CASSPREFHGELFF.

J is TRBJ1-5 and V is TRBV28; D possibly corresponds to TRBD1 (6 bases). Germline V lookup: CDR1 MDHEN, CDR2 SYDVKM. The V and J ends lost 5 bases and 3 bases respectively, with 8 bases between them. The CDR3 extends over 13 amino acids. The CDR3 sequence: CASSTGFNQPQHF. In nucleotides, the CDR3 is TGTGCCAGCAGTACAGGGTTCAATCAGCCCCAGCATTTT.

The chain couples TRBV6-2 or TRBV6-3 to TRBJ2-7, with D possibly called TRBD1 or TRBD2 (5 bases each). The CDR3 is 15 residues long. The germline gives CDR1 MNHEY, CDR2 SVGEGT. With 4 bases removed from V and 5 bases from J, the gap between germline ends came to 18 bases. CDR3 coding DNA: TGTGCCAGCAGTTCGGTCAGGGACGTATTTCACGAGCAGTACTTC. Its protein product is CASSSVRDVFHEQYF.

This clone was observed once. The J gene is TRBJ1-6, the V gene TRBV30, with TRBD1 as a possible D gene (5 bases). Looked up from germline, CDR1 is GTSNPN and CDR2 is SVGIG (reference sequence). The ends were cut back, 4 bases at V and 9 bases at J, with 16 bases in the middle. The CDR3 has 14 amino acids. The CDR3 is CAWNIGASGSPLHF. DNA for the CDR3: TGTGCCTGGAACATAGGGGCGTCGGGTTCACCCCTCCACTTT.

This chain links TRBV9 with TRBJ2-1; D is perhaps TRBD2 (7 bases). Germline CDR1 reads SGDLS; CDR2 reads YYNGEE. V was trimmed by 0 bases and J by 5 bases, leaving 15 bases between them. The CDR3 loop spans 16 amino acids. The CDR3 DNA reads TGTGCCAGCAGCGTAGTTTCGGGGGGCCGGGACAATGAGCAGTTCTTC. Translation gives CASSVVSGGRDNEQFF.

This chain joins TRBV12-3 or TRBV12-4 and TRBJ1-1; no clear D gene. This CDR3 has 13 amino acids. Trimming shortened V by 2 bases and J by 4 bases, and 8 bases separated the two germline ends. This CDR3 reads CASSLLGPTEAFF. The DNA of the CDR3 is TGTGCCAGCAGTTTATTAGGGCCCACTGAAGCTTTCTTT.

The chain combines TRBV10-3 with TRBJ1-2, with 7 positions matching TRBD1. The CDR3 has 11 residues. Per germline, CDR1 ENHRY and CDR2 SYGVKD. V was pared by 7 bases and J by 7 bases, with 3 bases of the junction left unmatched. The CDR3: CAINGQAGYTF. The DNA of the CDR3 is TGTGCCATCAACGGACAGGCTGGCTACACCTTC.

The gene calls are TRBV27 and TRBJ2-7, with 9 bases matching TRBD1. The trim removed 3 bases at V and 1 base at J, leaving 4 bases unmatched. Looked up from germline, CDR1 is MNHEY and CDR2 is SMNVEV (reference sequence). There are 15 residues in the CDR3. The CDR3 DNA sequence: TGTGCCAGCAGTTTCGTTGGGACAGGGTCCTACGAGCAGTACTTC. It encodes CASSFVGTGSYEQYF.

The V and J genes are TRBV7-2 and TRBJ2-7, with 7 nucleotides matching TRBD1. V shed 3 bases and J 3 bases; nucleotides not matched to a gene: 11. The CDR3 is made up of 16 amino acids. Germline CDR1 is SGHTA and CDR2 is FQGNSA. Here the CDR3 DNA reads TGTGCCAGCAGCTTCGCAGGGGGACCCAGCATCTACGAGCAGTACTTC. Its protein product is CASSFAGGPSIYEQYF.

The rearrangement uses TRBV9 and TRBJ2-3, with D unresolved. The V and J ends lost 0 bases and 4 bases respectively, with 6 bases between them. Germline V gene data show CDR1 as SGDLS and CDR2 as YYNGEE. CDR3 length equals 13 residues. The CDR3 is CASSVATPDTQYF. CDR3 nucleotides: TGTGCCAGCAGCGTAGCAACTCCAGATACGCAGTATTTT.

The chain couples TRBV3-1 (or the pseudogene TRBV3-2) to TRBJ2-1; weak D call: TRBD2 (5 bases). CDR1 is LGHDT and CDR2 is YNNKEL in the germline V gene (reference sequence). The CDR3 contains 14 residues. V shed 6 bases and J shed 10 bases, with 19 bases lying between them. This chain's CDR3 is CASSFGLSVGEQFF. CDR3 DNA: TGTGCCAGCAGTTTCGGACTCAGCGTTGGAGAGCAGTTCTTC.